Listed here are 17 T cell receptor beta chains from one sample, sequenced in a study of cytomegalovirus exposure and HLA in healthy donors (dated by TCRdb to between 2016 and 2019). Libraries were prepared through the immunoSEQ multiplex PCR assay. The multiplex PCR relied on a mix of 60 forward primers for TCR Vbeta segments and 13 reverse primers for TCR Jbeta segments. TCRdb took this table from immuneACCESS and kept in-frame rearrangements with V and J called. Such tables lack part of the clones; where checked against another copy, unresolved V genes explain under half of the gap, and the rest is unexplained. This sample gives under 150,000 clones in total; 70% to 80% of them show up just once. Of the sample, 4% to 4.5% falls within the top ten clones. The specimen sequenced was PBMCs. Receptors originate from a middle-aged woman in good health and CMV-seropositive.

The chain uses TRBV6-1 and TRBJ2-7; 7 bases map to TRBD1. Trimming at V came to 10 bases and at J to 2 bases, leaving 11 bases not matched to a gene. Germline CDR1 reads MNHNS; CDR2 reads SASEGT. This CDR3 contains 14 residues. CDR3 residues: CATDSTGSPYEQYF. The CDR3 nucleotides are TGTGCCACCGACTCGACAGGGTCCCCCTACGAGCAGTACTTC.

The genes are TRBV6-1 and TRBJ2-7; a weak D match, TRBD1 (5 bases). Trimming left V 7 bases short and J 0 bases short, with 16 bases between. The length of the CDR3 is 15 residues. Looked up from germline, CDR1 is MNHNS and CDR2 is SASEGT. The CDR3 region has the DNA TGTGCCAGCATCCCCGGGTGGGGCCTCTCCTACGAGCAGTACTTC. Translated, it gives CASIPGWGLSYEQYF.

V usage is TRBV7-9 and J usage is TRBJ2-1; the D gene is possibly TRBD1 (6 bases). Trimming took 6 bases from V and 1 from J, leaving 7 bases between them. The CDR3 is 13 amino acids. Looked up from germline, CDR1 is SEHNR and CDR2 is FQNEAQ (reference sequence). Written as DNA, the CDR3 is TGTGCCAGCAGTACAGGGTCCTACAATGAGCAGTTCTTC. Its translation is CASSTGSYNEQFF.

This clone was detected a few times. The V call is TRBV29-1, the J call TRBJ1-2; a possible D gene is TRBD1 (5 bases). The CDR3 is made up of 14 amino acids. Germline V gene sequence: CDR1 SQVTM, CDR2 ANQGSEA. Trimming removed 4 bases from V and 2 bases from J, with 14 bases in between. Here the CDR3 reads CSVAGTDNNYGYTF. The CDR3 DNA reads as TGCAGCGTTGCGGGGACTGACAACAACTATGGCTACACCTTC.

The chain uses TRBV15 and TRBJ2-7, with 10 bases lining up with TRBD1. In germline, CDR1 is LNHNV, CDR2 YYDKDF (reference sequence). J was trimmed by 9 bases and V by 3 bases; bases with no gene match: 17. CDR3 length equals 17 residues. The CDR3 DNA follows: TGTGCCACCAGCAGCCACAAACTATGGGACAGGGGTTTTCGGCAGTACTTC. Protein sequence: CATSSHKLWDRGFRQYF.

This clone was seen only once. This chain connects TRBV18 to TRBJ1-2, with a tentative D call TRBD1 (6 bases). This CDR3 region has 14 residues. V lost 5 bases to trimming and J lost 0 bases, with 10 bases between them. Germline CDR1 KGHSH, CDR2 LQKENI. This chain's CDR3 is CASSETGPNYGYTF. The CDR3 region has the DNA TGTGCCAGCTCAGAAACAGGGCCTAACTATGGCTACACCTTC.

The chain combines TRBV5-1 with TRBJ2-3; D uncertain. Germline V lookup: CDR1 SGHRS, CDR2 YFSETQ. The CDR3 totals 16 residues. V lost 2 bases and J lost 0, with 13 bases in between. CDR3 sequence reads: CASSFVASKSTDTQYF. Written as DNA, the CDR3 is TGCGCCAGCAGCTTCGTGGCATCCAAAAGCACAGATACGCAGTATTTT.

This chain connects TRBV10-2 to TRBJ1-2; possibly TRBD1 for D (6 bases). Germline CDR1 WSHSY, CDR2 SAAADI. The V and J ends lost 4 bases and 10 bases respectively, with 16 bases between them. The length of the CDR3 is 13 residues. CDR3 sequence reads: CASSVDAGTPYTF. CDR3 coding DNA: TGCGCCAGCAGTGTAGACGCCGGGACACCCTACACCTTC.

CDR3: CASSLDRDRDYEQYF. The CDR3 DNA sequence: TGTGCCAGCAGCCTAGACAGGGATCGTGACTACGAGCAGTACTTC. This chain joins TRBV7-9 and TRBJ2-5; TRBD1 matches 7 bases. The assigned J gene may be wrong: the sequence end matches TRBJ2-7 better. Germline loops: CDR1 SEHNR, CDR2 FQNEAQ (reference sequence). The CDR3 sequence is 15 residues long.

This clone was counted between two and nine times. The chain is built from TRBV7-6 and TRBJ2-7; 8 bases match TRBD1. The CDR3 is 18 residues long. CDR1 is SGHVS and CDR2 is FNYEAQ in the germline V gene. V lost 0 bases, J lost 3 bases, and 13 bases stayed unmatched. The CDR3 spells CASSLAVPSGTGRYEQYF. CDR3 bases: TGTGCCAGCAGCTTAGCGGTCCCCTCCGGGACAGGCCGCTACGAGCAGTACTTC.

DNA for the CDR3: TGCGCCAGCAGCTTGTTGAGCTTCGGGGACTACAATGAGCAGTTCTTC. This gives the protein CASSLLSFGDYNEQFF. This chain links TRBV5-1 with TRBJ2-1; tentative D call: TRBD2 (5 bases). V was cut by 1 base and J by 3 bases, with 14 bases left in between. Per germline, CDR1 SGHRS and CDR2 YFSETQ. The CDR3 runs to 16 residues.

Only one count was recorded for this clone. The rearrangement uses TRBV6-5 and TRBJ2-1, with D possibly being TRBD2 (6 bases). Per the germline V gene, CDR1 is MNHEY and CDR2 is SVGAGI. V was shortened by 6 bases and J by 3 bases, with 15 bases between the two germline ends. The CDR3 contains 15 residues. DNA for the CDR3: TGTGCCAGCAGAAAGGCGGGGAATTACTACAATGAGCAGTTCTTC. Protein: CASRKAGNYYNEQFF.

This chain links TRBV15 with TRBJ2-7; tentatively, D is TRBD1 (6 bases). Germline CDR1 and CDR2: LNHNV and YYDKDF (reference sequence). V was shortened by 2 bases and J by 2 bases, with 19 bases between the two germline ends. The CDR3 sequence is 17 residues long. In DNA form, the CDR3 reads TGTGCCACCAGCAGAAACACAGGGCTGGCAGGAGCCTACGAGCAGTACTTC. Residues: CATSRNTGLAGAYEQYF.

V is TRBV6-6 and J is TRBJ2-1; D not resolved. The CDR3 spans 16 residues. Trimming stripped 7 bases from V and 0 bases from J, with 16 bases between. Germline V gene data show CDR1 as MNHNY and CDR2 as SVGAGI (reference sequence). CDR3 loop: CASNLRIQSSYNEQFF. Here the CDR3 DNA reads TGTGCCAGCAACCTCAGGATACAGAGCTCCTACAATGAGCAGTTCTTC.

The gene calls are TRBV10-3 and TRBJ1-2; 7 bases line up with TRBD1. The J segment lost 4 bases and the V segment lost 10 bases, leaving 6 bases of the junction unmatched. Germline loops: CDR1 ENHRY, CDR2 SYGVKD. The CDR3 is made up of 12 amino acids. The CDR3 loop reads CATTGVGYGYTF. CDR3 DNA: TGTGCCACCACAGGGGTAGGCTATGGCTACACCTTC.

This clone occurred once. The chain is built from TRBV30 and TRBJ1-1; TRBD1 might be the D (6 bases). This CDR3 contains 14 residues. V lost 4 bases to trimming and J lost 4 bases, with 16 bases between them. Germline V gives CDR1 GTSNPN, CDR2 SVGIG (reference sequence). The CDR3 loop is CAWKYRVGATEAFF. The CDR3 DNA reads as TGTGCCTGGAAATACAGGGTGGGGGCCACTGAAGCTTTCTTT.

The chain joins TRBV5-1 to TRBJ1-1, with D hard to call. V lost 0 bases and J 7 bases, leaving 10 bases between the germline ends. Germline CDR1 reads SGHRS; CDR2 reads YFSETQ. The CDR3 covers 13 residues. The chain's CDR3 is CASSLGLRGEAFF. CDR3 nucleotides: TGCGCCAGCAGCTTGGGCCTCCGGGGTGAAGCTTTCTTT.